A single sample gave rise to the 16 T cell receptor beta chains below, sequenced in a study of siplizumab effects on memory and regulatory T cells. TCRdb keeps only in-frame clones here, not all; method: immunoSEQ multiplex PCR. The data contain about 69,000 clones, roughly 88% of them singletons. The specimen was Tregs sorted from blood. These receptors all stem from a human donor in good health.

This rearrangement joins TRBV7-6 to TRBJ2-2; 9 positions agree with TRBD2. CDR3 length equals 19 residues. Germline loops: CDR1 SGHVS, CDR2 FNYEAQ. V gave up 3 bases and J gave up 6 bases; unmatched junction bases: 17. CDR3 nucleotides: TGTGCCAGCAGCTTTTACGGTCGAGCGGGAGGTCCGAGTGCCGGGGAGCTGTTTTTT. The encoded protein is CASSFYGRAGGPSAGELFF.

The rearrangement joins TRBV5-1 to TRBJ2-7; 8 nucleotides align to TRBD1. This CDR3 region has 14 residues. V lost 2 bases and J lost 3; bases outside the gene matches: 4. Germline values: CDR1 SGHRS, CDR2 YFSETQ. Here the CDR3 reads CASSFTGGNYEQYF. The CDR3 nucleotides read TGCGCCAGCAGCTTCACAGGGGGAAACTACGAGCAGTACTTC.

The V call is TRBV19, the J call TRBJ2-7, with 8 nucleotides matching TRBD2. The CDR3 extends over 19 amino acids. The trim removed 3 bases at V and 1 base at J, leaving 17 bases unmatched. Germline CDR1 and CDR2: LNHDA and SQIVND (reference sequence). CDR3 region: CASSIAGGTLSFGSYEQYF. The DNA for the CDR3 is TGTGCCAGTAGTATCGCGGGGGGTACCCTCTCCTTTGGATCCTACGAGCAGTACTTC.

This clone was counted once. The V and J genes are TRBV19 and TRBJ1-4; no firm D call. The CDR3 has 13 amino acids. Germline values: CDR1 LNHDA, CDR2 SQIVND (reference sequence). V dropped 6 bases and J dropped 5 bases, with 10 bases sitting between them. The CDR3 nucleotides read TGTGCCAGTAGAGGTAGAGAGAATGAAAAACTGTTTTTT. This translates into CASRGRENEKLFF.

The rearrangement links TRBV19 to TRBJ1-2, with D tentatively TRBD1 (5 bases). The CDR3 covers 15 residues. Germline lookup yields CDR1 LNHDA and CDR2 SQIVND (reference sequence). V was shortened by 7 bases and J by 4 bases, with 19 bases between the two germline ends. CDR3 residues: CASTLRGRATYGYTF. CDR3 nucleotide sequence: TGTGCCAGTACCCTGAGGGGCAGGGCGACCTATGGCTACACCTTC.

The chain employs TRBV20-1 and TRBJ2-7; TRBD2 agrees at 8 bases. V was clipped by 6 bases and J by 11 bases; unmatched bases: 6. The CDR3 length is 10 residues. CDR1 and CDR2 from the germline V gene are DFQATT and SNEGSKA (reference sequence). Here the CDR3 reads CSAESGSEYF. The CDR3 DNA is TGCAGTGCAGAAAGCGGGAGTGAGTACTTC.

The gene calls are TRBV7-3 and TRBJ1-1, with D perhaps TRBD1 (6 bases). Germline lookup yields CDR1 SGHTA and CDR2 FQGTGA. Between the trimmed V and J ends, which lost 0 bases and 0 bases, there was a span of 8 bases. CDR3 size: 15 residues. The CDR3 region has the DNA TGTGCCAGCAGCTTAACAGGGGGGATGAACACTGAAGCTTTCTTT. Protein sequence: CASSLTGGMNTEAFF.

The V and J genes are TRBV9 and TRBJ1-1; D ambiguous. Trimming removed 4 bases at V and 5 bases at J, with 15 bases between. Germline V gives CDR1 SGDLS, CDR2 YYNGEE. The CDR3 consists of 14 residues. In nucleotides, the CDR3 is TGTGCCAGCAGCTTAAGTCTTCTTAGGACTGAAGCTTTCTTT. It encodes CASSLSLLRTEAFF.

V and J are TRBV5-1 and TRBJ2-3; TRBD2 agrees at 12 bases. This CDR3 contains 16 residues. V was clipped by 3 bases and J by 2 bases; unmatched bases: 4. Germline lookup yields CDR1 SGHRS and CDR2 YFSETQ. CDR3 in DNA: TGCGCCAGCAGCTGGGGACTAGCGGGTCCCACAGATACGCAGTATTTT. Its translation is CASSWGLAGPTDTQYF.

The chain carries TRBV5-6 and TRBJ2-3, with a tentative D call TRBD2 (7 bases). V lost 7 bases and J 1 base, leaving 16 bases between the germline ends. Germline V gene data show CDR1 as SGHDT and CDR2 as YYEEEE. The CDR3 has 15 amino acids. CDR3 sequence reads: CASYGGRPGTDTQYF. CDR3 in DNA: TGTGCCAGCTACGGGGGGCGGCCTGGCACAGATACGCAGTATTTT.

CDR3: CASSLDWNTEAFF. DNA for the CDR3: TGCGCCAGCAGCTTGGACTGGAACACTGAAGCTTTCTTT. The chain uses TRBV5-1 and TRBJ1-1, with D unclear. The germline gives CDR1 SGHRS, CDR2 YFSETQ. The CDR3 contains 13 residues. V lost 0 bases to trimming and J lost 1 base, with 4 bases between them.

Details on this clone: One end of the junction varies from germline; a read error may be responsible. The rearrangement links TRBV6-1 to TRBJ2-7; 13 nucleotides line up with TRBD2. Per the germline V gene, CDR1 is MNHNS and CDR2 is SASEGT. The CDR3 is made up of 12 amino acids. CDR3 coding DNA: TGTGCCAGCAGTGGGGGACTAGCGGGGCTGAACTTC. This translates into CASSGGLAGLNF.

The gene calls are TRBV28 and TRBJ1-1, with no clear D. With 6 bases removed from V and 8 bases from J, the gap between germline ends came to 13 bases. The CDR3 length is 12 residues. Germline assignment: CDR1 MDHEN and CDR2 SYDVKM. The CDR3 region is CASSPWRSEAFF. The CDR3 DNA sequence: TGTGCCAGCAGCCCATGGCGTTCGGAAGCTTTCTTT.

V usage is TRBV6-6 and J usage is TRBJ1-1; D possibly corresponds to TRBD1 (6 bases). Germline V gene sequence: CDR1 MNHNY, CDR2 SVGAGI (reference sequence). This CDR3 has 16 residues. V lost 2 bases and J lost 9, with 22 bases in between. The CDR3 spells CASSYGSGVGYGKAFF. CDR3 DNA: TGTGCCAGCAGTTACGGTTCAGGGGTAGGGTATGGAAAAGCTTTCTTT.

The chain couples TRBV7-2 to TRBJ1-4; TRBD1 is a possible D gene (6 bases). CDR3 size: 16 residues. CDR1 is SGHTA and CDR2 is FQGNSA in the germline V gene. Trimming stripped 1 base from V and 7 bases from J, with 16 bases between. The CDR3 DNA reads as TGTGCCAGCAGCTTAGAAGTCCGGGGGCGAGGTGAAAAACTGTTTTTT. It specifies CASSLEVRGRGEKLFF.

V is TRBV10-3 and J is TRBJ1-4; the D is unclear. The germline V gene has CDR1 ENHRY and CDR2 SYGVKD. V shed 3 bases and J shed 4 bases, with 9 bases lying between them. This CDR3 comprises 14 residues. CDR3 amino acids: CAISEETNNEKLFF. In DNA form, the CDR3 reads TGTGCCATCAGTGAAGAGACAAATAATGAAAAACTGTTTTTT.